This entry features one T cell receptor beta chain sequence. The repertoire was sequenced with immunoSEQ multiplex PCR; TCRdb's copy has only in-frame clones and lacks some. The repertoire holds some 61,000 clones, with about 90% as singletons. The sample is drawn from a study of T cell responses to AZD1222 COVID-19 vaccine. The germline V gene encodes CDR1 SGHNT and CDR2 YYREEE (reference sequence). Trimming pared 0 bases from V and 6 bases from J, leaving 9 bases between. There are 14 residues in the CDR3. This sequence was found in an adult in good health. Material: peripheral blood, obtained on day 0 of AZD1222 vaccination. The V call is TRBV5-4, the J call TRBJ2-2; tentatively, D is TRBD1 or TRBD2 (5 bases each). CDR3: CASSLGGKSGELFF. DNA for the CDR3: TGTGCCAGCAGCTTGGGGGGGAAGTCCGGGGAGCTGTTTTTT.